The rows below give T cell receptor beta chains drawn from one sample of a study of Graves' ophthalmopathy and Graves' hyperthyroidism. Using its own MiXCR run on the multiplex PCR reads, TCRdb lists one record per CDR3 protein. Of around 660,000 distinct CDR3 sequences listed, roughly two fifths are singletons. Material: peripheral blood. The receptors originated from an adult man with Graves' ophthalmopathy. Each CDR3 is given with its conserved first and last residue. The D gene is left open where the match is weak. Some rows mark clone size as missing; the rest say once, few, many or name a class of expanded clone.

d_call	v_call	j_call	clone_size	cdr3_aa	cdr3_nt
TRBD1	TRBV2	TRBJ1-2	.	CASKERTGGPTYGYTF	TGTGCCAGCAAGGAGCGGACAGGGGGACCAACCTATGGCTACACCTTC
.	TRBV10-3	TRBJ2-6	.	CASSSPGRGRIGANVLTF	TGTGCCAGCAGTTCCCCTGGGAGGGGGCGGATTGGGGCCAACGTCCTGACTTTC
.	TRBV3-1	TRBJ2-1	few	CASSQDDGREKQFF	TGTGCCAGCAGCCAAGATGATGGCAGGGAGAAGCAGTTCTTC
.	TRBV12-3/TRBV12-4	TRBJ1-2	few	CASSYSGQNRDGYTF	TGTGCCAGCAGTTACTCGGGGCAGAACCGCGATGGCTACACCTTC
.	TRBV11-1	TRBJ1-4	.	CASSPSRTEKLFF	TGTGCCAGCTCACCCTCAAGGACAGAGAAACTGTTTTTT
TRBD1	TRBV2	TRBJ2-5	.	CAGTGGAETQYF	TGTGCCGGGACAGGGGGTGCGGAGACCCAGTACTTC
.	TRBV5-4	TRBJ1-6	.	CASSLSGRGSPLHF	TGTGCCAGCAGCTTATCCGGGAGAGGATCACCCCTCCACTTT
.	TRBV10-3	TRBJ1-4	.	CASSELAGGLFF	TGTGCCAGCAGTGAATTGGCGGGTGGACTGTTTTTT
TRBD1	TRBV24-1	TRBJ2-7	few	CATRPGQGTYEQYF	TGTGCCACCAGACCGGGACAGGGGACTTACGAGCAGTACTTC
TRBD1	TRBV5-1	TRBJ1-4	many	CASGPGQGVEKLFF	TGCGCCAGCGGACCGGGACAGGGAGTCGAAAAACTGTTTTTT
.	TRBV11-3	TRBJ1-1	.	CASSVEAGQVDTEAFF	TGTGCCAGCAGCGTTGAAGCAGGGCAGGTCGACACTGAAGCTTTCTTT
TRBD2	TRBV29-1	TRBJ2-3	.	CSVDREGQDTQYF	TGCAGCGTTGATCGGGAGGGACAAGATACGCAGTATTTT
.	TRBV6-5	TRBJ1-6	.	CASSRGQRSSYNSPLHF	TGTGCCAGCAGTAGAGGACAGAGGAGCTCCTATAATTCACCCCTCCACTTT
.	TRBV9	TRBJ2-2	many	CASSASTAGELFF	TGTGCCAGCAGCGCCTCGACTGCCGGGGAGCTGTTTTTT
.	TRBV4-3	TRBJ2-7	.	CASSQDPLPSSYEQYF	TGCGCCAGCAGCCAAGATCCCCTCCCAAGCTCCTACGAGCAGTACTTC
TRBD1	TRBV10-3	TRBJ1-6	.	CASSGAGGYNSPLHF	TGTGCCAGCAGTGGGGCAGGGGGGTATAATTCACCCCTCCACTTT
TRBD2	TRBV15	TRBJ2-7	.	CAASSATSGRVEQYF	TGTGCCGCCAGCAGTGCGACTAGCGGGAGGGTCGAGCAGTACTTC
TRBD1	TRBV5-6	TRBJ1-2	many	CASLVQGGLDYGYTF	TGTGCCAGCCTGGTTCAGGGGGGATTAGACTATGGCTACACCTTC
TRBD1	TRBV12-3/TRBV12-4	TRBJ1-1	.	CASGLVFSGQDKLGAFF	TGTGCTAGTGGTTTGGTTTTTTCGGGACAGGACAAATTGGGAGCTTTCTTT
TRBD2	TRBV20-1	TRBJ2-5	many	CSAETSGGGQETQYF	TGCAGTGCCGAAACTAGCGGAGGGGGTCAAGAGACCCAGTACTTC
.	TRBV5-1	TRBJ2-5	many	CASSLEVTQYF	TGCGCCAGCAGCTTGGAGGTGACCCAGTACTTC
TRBD2	TRBV10-3	TRBJ2-5	.	CAISEVAGGPRETQYF	TGTGCCATCAGTGAAGTAGCGGGAGGGCCGCGGGAGACCCAGTACTTC
TRBD2	TRBV15	TRBJ2-3	many	CATSSGLAGGSTDTQYF	TGTGCCACCAGCAGCGGACTAGCGGGAGGTAGCACAGATACGCAGTATTTT
TRBD1	TRBV9	TRBJ2-7	many	CASSERGQVLTYEQYF	TGTGCCAGCAGCGAAAGGGGACAGGTACTCACCTACGAGCAGTACTTC
TRBD1	TRBV10-3	TRBJ2-6	once	CAISDGTGVGANVLTF	TGTGCCATCAGTGATGGGACAGGGGTTGGGGCCAACGTCCTGACTTTC
TRBD1	TRBV6-6	TRBJ2-5	.	CASNDRDTETQYF	TGTGCCAGCAACGACAGGGACACAGAGACCCAGTACTTC
TRBD1	TRBV29-1	TRBJ1-2	.	CSGDGTGARDGYTF	TGCAGCGGCGACGGGACAGGGGCCCGTGATGGCTACACCTTC
.	TRBV2	TRBJ1-1	many	CASRYQPGAFF	TGTGCCAGCAGGTACCAGCCAGGGGCTTTCTTT
.	TRBV20-1	TRBJ2-3	.	CSARVHPDTQYF	TGCAGTGCTAGAGTGCATCCGGATACGCAGTATTTT
.	TRBV12-3/TRBV12-4	TRBJ1-2	many	CASSLAQGHYGYTF	TGTGCCAGCAGTTTAGCGCAGGGACACTATGGCTACACCTTC
TRBD1	TRBV7-2	TRBJ1-5	many	CASSRDRGLNQPQHF	TGTGCCAGCAGCCGCGACAGGGGACTGAATCAGCCCCAGCATTTT
TRBD1	TRBV7-9	TRBJ2-7	many	CASSLETGAPYEQYF	TGTGCCAGCAGCTTAGAGACAGGGGCCCCCTACGAGCAGTACTTC
TRBD2	TRBV5-1	TRBJ2-5	many	CASSLGLAGVWETQYF	TGCGCCAGCAGCTTAGGACTAGCGGGAGTTTGGGAGACCCAGTACTTC
TRBD1	TRBV20-1	TRBJ2-2	.	CSARATGTVNTGELFF	TGCAGTGCTAGAGCAACCGGGACAGTGAACACCGGGGAGCTGTTTTTT
.	TRBV29-1	TRBJ1-2	.	CSVEDPDGYTF	TGCAGCGTTGAAGATCCGGATGGCTACACCTTC
TRBD1	TRBV29-1	TRBJ1-2	many	CSVEGQVRGYTF	TGCAGCGTTGAGGGACAGGTACGGGGCTACACCTTC
.	TRBV5-5	TRBJ2-5	many	CASSLAEQAGVF	TGTGCCAGCAGCTTGGCCGAGCAAGCAGGGGTCTTC
.	TRBV12-3/TRBV12-4	TRBJ1-2	few	CASKVGAEYYGYTF	TGTGCCAGCAAGGTCGGCGCGGAGTACTATGGCTACACCTTC
.	TRBV19	TRBJ1-5	few	CASSIRGPFSDSNQPQHF	TGTGCCAGTAGTATTAGGGGCCCTTTTTCGGATAGCAATCAGCCCCAGCATTTT
.	TRBV15	TRBJ2-7	many	CATSPSGTFPYEQYF	TGTGCCACCAGTCCGAGCGGGACATTTCCCTACGAGCAGTACTTC
.	TRBV10-2	TRBJ1-2	many	CASSEFYDRNYGYTF	TGCGCCAGCAGTGAGTTTTACGACAGGAACTATGGCTACACCTTC